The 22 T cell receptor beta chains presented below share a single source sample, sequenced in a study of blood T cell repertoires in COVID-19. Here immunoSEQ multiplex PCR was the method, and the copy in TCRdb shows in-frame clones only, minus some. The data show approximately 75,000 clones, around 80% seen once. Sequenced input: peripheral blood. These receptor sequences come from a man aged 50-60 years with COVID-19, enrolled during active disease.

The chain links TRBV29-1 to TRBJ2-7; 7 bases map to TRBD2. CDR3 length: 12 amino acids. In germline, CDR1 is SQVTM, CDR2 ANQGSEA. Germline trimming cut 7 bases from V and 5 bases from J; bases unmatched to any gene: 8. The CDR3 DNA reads TGCAGCGGCGGGGGTTCGGGCCACGAGCAGTACTTC. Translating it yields CSGGGSGHEQYF.

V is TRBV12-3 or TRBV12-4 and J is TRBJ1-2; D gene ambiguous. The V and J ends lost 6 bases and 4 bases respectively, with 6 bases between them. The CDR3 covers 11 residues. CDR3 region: CASSLLYGYTF. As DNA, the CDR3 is TGTGCCAGCAGCCTCCTCTATGGCTACACCTTC.

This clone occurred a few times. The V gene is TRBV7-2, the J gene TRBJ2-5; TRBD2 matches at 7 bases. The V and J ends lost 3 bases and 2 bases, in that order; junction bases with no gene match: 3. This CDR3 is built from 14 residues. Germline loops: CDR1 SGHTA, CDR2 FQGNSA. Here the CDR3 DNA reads TGTGCCAGCAGCTTTCAAGCGGGGCAAGAGACCCAGTACTTC. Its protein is CASSFQAGQETQYF. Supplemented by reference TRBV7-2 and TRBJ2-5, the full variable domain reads GAGVSQSPSNKVTEKGKDVELRCDPISGHTALYWYRQSLGQGLEFLIYFQGNSAPDKSGLPSDRFSAERTGGSVSTLTIQRTQQEDSAVYLCASSFQAGQETQYFGPGTRLLVL.

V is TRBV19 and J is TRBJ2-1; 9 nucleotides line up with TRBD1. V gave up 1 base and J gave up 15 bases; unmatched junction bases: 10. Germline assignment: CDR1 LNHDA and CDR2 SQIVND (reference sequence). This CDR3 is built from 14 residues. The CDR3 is CASSIAGQGPRRFF. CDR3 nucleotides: TGTGCCAGTAGTATAGCTGGACAGGGGCCAAGAAGGTTCTTC.

The CDR3 region is CASSVGPQEGNQPQHF. Here the CDR3 DNA reads TGTGCCAGCAGCGTGGGCCCGCAGGAGGGCAATCAGCCCCAGCATTTT. The chain employs TRBV9 and TRBJ1-5; D not certain. Germline V gene lookup returns CDR1 SGDLS and CDR2 YYNGEE. Trimming cost V 2 bases and J 2 bases, with 14 bases left between them. CDR3 size: 16 residues.

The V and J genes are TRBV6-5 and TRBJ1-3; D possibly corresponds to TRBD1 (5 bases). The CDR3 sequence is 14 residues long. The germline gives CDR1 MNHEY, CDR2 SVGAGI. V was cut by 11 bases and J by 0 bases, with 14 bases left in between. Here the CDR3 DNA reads TGTGCCCCCCAGTCGGGGGGCTCTGGAAACACCATATATTTT. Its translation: CAPQSGGSGNTIYF.

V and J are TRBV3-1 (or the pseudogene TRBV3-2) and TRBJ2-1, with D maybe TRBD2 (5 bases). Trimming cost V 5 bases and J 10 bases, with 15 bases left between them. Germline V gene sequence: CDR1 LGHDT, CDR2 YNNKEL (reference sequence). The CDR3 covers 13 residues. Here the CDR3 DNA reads TGTGCCAGCAGCAACGAGGCTTCGGGAGAGCAGTTCTTC. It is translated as CASSNEASGEQFF.

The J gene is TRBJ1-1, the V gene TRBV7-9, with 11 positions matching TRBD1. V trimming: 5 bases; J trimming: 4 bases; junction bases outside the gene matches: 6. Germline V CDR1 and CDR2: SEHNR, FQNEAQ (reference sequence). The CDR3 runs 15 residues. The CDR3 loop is CASSGQGARGTEAFF. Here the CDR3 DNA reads TGTGCCAGCAGCGGACAGGGGGCGCGGGGCACTGAAGCTTTCTTT.

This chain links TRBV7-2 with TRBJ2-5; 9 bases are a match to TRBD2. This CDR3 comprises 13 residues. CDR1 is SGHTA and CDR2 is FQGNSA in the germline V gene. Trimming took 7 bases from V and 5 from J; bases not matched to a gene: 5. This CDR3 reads CASTHSGSETQYF. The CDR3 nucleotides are TGTGCCAGCACCCATAGCGGGAGTGAGACCCAGTACTTC.

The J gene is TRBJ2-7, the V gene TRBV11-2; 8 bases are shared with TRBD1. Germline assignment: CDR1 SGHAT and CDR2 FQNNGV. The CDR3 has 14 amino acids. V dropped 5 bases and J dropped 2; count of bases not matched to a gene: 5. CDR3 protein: CASSQGQETYEQYF. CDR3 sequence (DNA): TGTGCCAGCAGCCAGGGACAGGAGACCTACGAGCAGTACTTC.

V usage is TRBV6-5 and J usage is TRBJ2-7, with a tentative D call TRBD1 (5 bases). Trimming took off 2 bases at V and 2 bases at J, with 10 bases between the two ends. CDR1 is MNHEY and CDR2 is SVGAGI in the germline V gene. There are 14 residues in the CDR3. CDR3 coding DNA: TGTGCCAGCAGTTACCAGGACACAACCTACGAGCAGTACTTC. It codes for CASSYQDTTYEQYF.

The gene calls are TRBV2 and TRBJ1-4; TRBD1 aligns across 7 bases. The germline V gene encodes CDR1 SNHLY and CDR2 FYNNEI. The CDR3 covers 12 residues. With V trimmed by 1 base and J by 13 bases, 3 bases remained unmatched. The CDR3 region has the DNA TGTGCCAGCAGTGAAGGACAGGGTCGACTGTTTTTT. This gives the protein CASSEGQGRLFF.

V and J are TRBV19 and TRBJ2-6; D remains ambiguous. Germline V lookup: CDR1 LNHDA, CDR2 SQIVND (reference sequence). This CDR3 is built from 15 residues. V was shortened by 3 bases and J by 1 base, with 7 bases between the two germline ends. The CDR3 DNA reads TGTGCCAGTAGTATCCAGGTTTCTGGGGCCAACGTCCTGACTTTC. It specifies CASSIQVSGANVLTF. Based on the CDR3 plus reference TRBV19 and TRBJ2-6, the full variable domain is DGGITQSPKYLFRKEGQNVTLSCEQNLNHDAMYWYRQDPGQGLRLIYYSQIVNDFQKGDIAEGYSVSREKKESFPLTVTSAQKNPTAFYLCASSIQVSGANVLTFGAGSRLTVL.

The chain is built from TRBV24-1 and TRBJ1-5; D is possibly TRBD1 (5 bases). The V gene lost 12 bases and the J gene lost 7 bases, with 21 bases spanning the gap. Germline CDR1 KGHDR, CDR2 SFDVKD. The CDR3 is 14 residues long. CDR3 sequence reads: CAPFWNRAGQPQHF. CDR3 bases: TGTGCCCCCTTTTGGAATCGGGCAGGGCAGCCCCAGCATTTT.

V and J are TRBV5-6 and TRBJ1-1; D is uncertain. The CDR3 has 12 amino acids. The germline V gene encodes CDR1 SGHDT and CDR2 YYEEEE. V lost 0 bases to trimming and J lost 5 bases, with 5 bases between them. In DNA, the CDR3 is TGTGCCAGCAGCTTGGTCGGGACTGAAGCTTTCTTT. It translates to CASSLVGTEAFF.

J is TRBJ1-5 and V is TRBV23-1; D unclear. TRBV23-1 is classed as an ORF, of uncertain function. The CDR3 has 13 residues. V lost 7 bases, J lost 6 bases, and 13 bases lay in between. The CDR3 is CASIAPSGQPQHF. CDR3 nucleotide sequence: TGCGCCAGCATCGCCCCGAGCGGTCAGCCCCAGCATTTT.

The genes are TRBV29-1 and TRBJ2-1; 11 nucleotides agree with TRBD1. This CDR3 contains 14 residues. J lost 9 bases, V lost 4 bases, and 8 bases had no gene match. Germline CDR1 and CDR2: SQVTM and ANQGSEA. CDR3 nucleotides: TGCAGCGTTGTTCCGGGACAGGGGGATGCTGAGCAGTTCTTC. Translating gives CSVVPGQGDAEQFF.

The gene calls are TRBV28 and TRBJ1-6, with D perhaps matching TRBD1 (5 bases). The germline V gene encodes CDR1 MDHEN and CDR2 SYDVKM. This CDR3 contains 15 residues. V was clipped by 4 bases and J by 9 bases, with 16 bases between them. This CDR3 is CASSSRGQGISPLHF. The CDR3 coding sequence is TGTGCCAGCAGTTCACGAGGACAAGGGATTTCACCCCTCCACTTT.

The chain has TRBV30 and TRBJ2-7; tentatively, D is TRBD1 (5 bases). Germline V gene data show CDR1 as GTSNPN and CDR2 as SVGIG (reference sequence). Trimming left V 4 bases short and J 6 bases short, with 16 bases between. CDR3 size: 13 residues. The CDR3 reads CAWKRPATGEQYF. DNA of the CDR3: TGTGCCTGGAAAAGGCCCGCAACAGGCGAGCAGTACTTC. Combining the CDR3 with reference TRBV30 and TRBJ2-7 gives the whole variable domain SQTIHQWPATLVQPVGSPLSLECTVEGTSNPNLYWYRQAAGRGLQLLFYSVGIGQISSEVPQNLSASRPQDRQFILSSKKLLLSDSGFYLCAWKRPATGEQYFGPGTRLTVT.

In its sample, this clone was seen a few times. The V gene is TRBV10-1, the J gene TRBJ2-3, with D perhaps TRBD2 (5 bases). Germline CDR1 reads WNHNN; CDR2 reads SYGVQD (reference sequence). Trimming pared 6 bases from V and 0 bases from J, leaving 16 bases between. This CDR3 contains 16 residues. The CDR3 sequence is CASRFRLAGSTDTQYF. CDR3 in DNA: TGCGCCAGCAGGTTTAGGCTAGCTGGTAGCACAGATACGCAGTATTTT.

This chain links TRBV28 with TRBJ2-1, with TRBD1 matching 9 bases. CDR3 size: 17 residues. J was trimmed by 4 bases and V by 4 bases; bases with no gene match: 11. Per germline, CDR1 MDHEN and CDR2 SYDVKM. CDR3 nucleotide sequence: TGTGCCAGCAGTTCCCCCTCCGGGACAGGGCAGTACAATGAGCAGTTCTTC. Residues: CASSSPSGTGQYNEQFF. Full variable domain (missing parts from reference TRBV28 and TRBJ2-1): DVKVTQSSRYLVKRTGEKVFLECVQDMDHENMFWYRQDPGLGLRLIYFSYDVKMKEKGDIPEGYSVSREKKERFSLILESASTNQTSMYLCASSSPSGTGQYNEQFFGPGTRLTVL.

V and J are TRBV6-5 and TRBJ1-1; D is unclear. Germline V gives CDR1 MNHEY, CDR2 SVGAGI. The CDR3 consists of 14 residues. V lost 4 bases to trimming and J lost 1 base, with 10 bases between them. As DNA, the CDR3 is TGTGCCAGCAGTTCTCCGAAGAGGAACACTGAAGCTTTCTTT. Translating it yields CASSSPKRNTEAFF.